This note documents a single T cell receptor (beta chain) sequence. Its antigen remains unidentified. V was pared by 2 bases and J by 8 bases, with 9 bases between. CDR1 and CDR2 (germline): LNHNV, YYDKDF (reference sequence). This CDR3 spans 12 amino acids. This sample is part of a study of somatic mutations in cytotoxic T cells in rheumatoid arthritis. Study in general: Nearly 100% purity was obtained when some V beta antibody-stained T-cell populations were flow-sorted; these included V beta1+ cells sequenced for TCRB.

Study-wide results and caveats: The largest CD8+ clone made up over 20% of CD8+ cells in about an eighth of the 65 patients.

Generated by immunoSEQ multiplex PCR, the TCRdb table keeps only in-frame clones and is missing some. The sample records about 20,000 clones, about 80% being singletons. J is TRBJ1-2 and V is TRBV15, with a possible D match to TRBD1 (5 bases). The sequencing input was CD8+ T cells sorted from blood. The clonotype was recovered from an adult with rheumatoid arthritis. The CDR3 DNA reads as TGTGCCACCAGCAGACCTTCAGGGGGCTACACCTTC. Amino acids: CATSRPSGGYTF.